This TCR beta chain was found in a study of vaccination and CD4 T cells after COVID-19. As for the study in general: Nasal swab PCR detected SARS-CoV-2 in convalescent patients; fewer than 10 had mild disease, one severe. Stimulation of cells relied on overlapping spike peptides derived from SARS-CoV-2, HCoV-NL63, HCoV-OC43 and HCoV-229E.

Treatment specified: approximately nine-day PBMC culture with coronavirus spike peptide pools or control peptides (ViraFEST assay). The CDR3 contains 16 residues. Comment on this clonotype: The antigen remains undetermined.

Sequencing of DNA taken from cultured CD4+ T cells relied on the Oncomine TCR Beta short-read assay. TCRdb reprocessed the PCR reads with MiXCR, giving one entry per CDR3 protein. Here the sample spans more than 15,000 distinct CDR3 sequences, roughly 40% being singletons. The chain has TRBV1 and TRBJ2-3; TRBD1, as called in the table, went unchecked against the DNA. TRBV1 is termed a pseudogene. The sample was CD4+ T cells from blood, cultured in vitro, taken before SARS-CoV-2 vaccination. The receptor was derived from a human donor who had recovered from COVID-19. The CDR3 DNA reads TGCACCCCCAGGGGGAAGGGACAGGGTTACACAGATACGCAGTATTTT. This codes for CTPRGKGQGYTDTQYF.